The present TCR beta chain was sequenced within a study of cytomegalovirus exposure and HLA in healthy donors. General study points: TRBV6-2, TRBV6-3 and some other V segments were excluded as indistinguishable. The study listed some 160 cytomegalovirus-associated TCR beta chains. A link between a missense DCLRE1C variant and TCR beta V- and J-gene trimming emerged from a later analysis.

The CDR3 extends over 13 amino acids. The V and J ends lost 10 bases and 0 bases, in that order; junction bases with no gene match: 6. Looked up from germline, CDR1 is SGHNT and CDR2 is YYREEE (reference sequence). On this clone: What it binds is unknown.

The primer mix had 60 Vbeta and 13 Jbeta primers. Only in-frame clones appear in the TCRdb table, and some are missing; sequencing was by immunoSEQ multiplex PCR. The profile shows under 110,000 clones, under 80% of them singletons. This TCR derives from a man aged 35-49 years in good health and CMV-seronegative. The sample was PBMCs. The chain joins TRBV5-4 to TRBJ1-1; 7 positions match TRBD1. The DNA of the CDR3 is TGTGCCGCAGGACAGGCGATGAACACTGAAGCTTTCTTT. The encoded protein is CAAGQAMNTEAFF.